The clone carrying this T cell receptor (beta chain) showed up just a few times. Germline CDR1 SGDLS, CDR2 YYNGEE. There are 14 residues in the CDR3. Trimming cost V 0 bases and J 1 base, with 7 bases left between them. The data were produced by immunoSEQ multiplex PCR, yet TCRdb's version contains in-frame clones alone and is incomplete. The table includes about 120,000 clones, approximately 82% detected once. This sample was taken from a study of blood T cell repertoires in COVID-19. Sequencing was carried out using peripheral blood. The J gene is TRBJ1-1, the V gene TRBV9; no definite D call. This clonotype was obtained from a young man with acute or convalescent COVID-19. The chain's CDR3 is CASSVVASNTEAFF. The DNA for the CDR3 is TGTGCCAGCAGCGTAGTAGCGTCGAACACTGAAGCTTTCTTT.